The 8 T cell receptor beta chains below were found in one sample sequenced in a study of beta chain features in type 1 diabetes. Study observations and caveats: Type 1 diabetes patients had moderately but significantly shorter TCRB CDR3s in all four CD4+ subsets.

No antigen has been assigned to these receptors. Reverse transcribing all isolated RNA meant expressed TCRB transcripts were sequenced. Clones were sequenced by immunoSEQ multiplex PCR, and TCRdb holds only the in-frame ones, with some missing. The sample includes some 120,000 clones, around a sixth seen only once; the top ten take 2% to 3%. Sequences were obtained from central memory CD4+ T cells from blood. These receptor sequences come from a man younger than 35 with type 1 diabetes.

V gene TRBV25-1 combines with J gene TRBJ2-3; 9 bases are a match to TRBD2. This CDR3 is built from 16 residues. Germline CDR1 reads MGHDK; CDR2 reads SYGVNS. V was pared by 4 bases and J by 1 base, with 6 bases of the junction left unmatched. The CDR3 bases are TGTGCCAGCAGTGGTCTAGCGGGGAGGGGCACAGATACGCAGTATTTT. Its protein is CASSGLAGRGTDTQYF.

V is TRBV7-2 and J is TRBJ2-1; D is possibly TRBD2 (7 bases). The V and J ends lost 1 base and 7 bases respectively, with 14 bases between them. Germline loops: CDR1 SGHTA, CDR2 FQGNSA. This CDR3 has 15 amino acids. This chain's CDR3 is CASSLVAGAGNEQFF. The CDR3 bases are TGTGCCAGCAGCTTAGTTGCGGGGGCGGGAAATGAGCAGTTCTTC.

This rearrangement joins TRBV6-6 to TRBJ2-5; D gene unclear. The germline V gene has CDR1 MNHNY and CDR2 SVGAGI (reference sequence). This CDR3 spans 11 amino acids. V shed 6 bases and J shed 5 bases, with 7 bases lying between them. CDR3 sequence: CASRLLETQYF. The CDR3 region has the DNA TGTGCCAGCAGGCTCCTCGAGACCCAGTACTTC.

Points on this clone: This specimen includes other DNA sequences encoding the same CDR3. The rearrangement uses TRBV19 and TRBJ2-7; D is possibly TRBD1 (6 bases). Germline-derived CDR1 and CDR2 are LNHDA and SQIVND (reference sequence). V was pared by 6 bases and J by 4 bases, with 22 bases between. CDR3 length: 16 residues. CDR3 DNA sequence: TGTGCCAGTAGCAAACAGGGAGACGCAAGACTTTACGAGCAGTACTTC. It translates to CASSKQGDARLYEQYF.

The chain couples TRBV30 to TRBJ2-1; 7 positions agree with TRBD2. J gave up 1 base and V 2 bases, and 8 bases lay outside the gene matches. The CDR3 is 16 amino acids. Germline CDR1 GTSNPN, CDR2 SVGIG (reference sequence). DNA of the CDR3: TGTGCCTGGAGTACATACGGGGGGTCTTCCTACAATGAGCAGTTCTTC. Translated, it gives CAWSTYGGSSYNEQFF.

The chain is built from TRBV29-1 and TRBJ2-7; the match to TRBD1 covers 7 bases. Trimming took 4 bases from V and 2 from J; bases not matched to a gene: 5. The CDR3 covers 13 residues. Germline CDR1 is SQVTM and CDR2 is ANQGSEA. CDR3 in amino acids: CSVGHRGTYEQYF. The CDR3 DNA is TGCAGCGTTGGCCACAGGGGCACCTACGAGCAGTACTTC.

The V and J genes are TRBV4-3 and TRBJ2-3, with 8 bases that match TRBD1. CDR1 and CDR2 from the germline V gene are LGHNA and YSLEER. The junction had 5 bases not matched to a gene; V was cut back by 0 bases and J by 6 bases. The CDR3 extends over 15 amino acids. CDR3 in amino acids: CASSQEGQGTDTQYF. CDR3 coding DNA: TGCGCCAGCAGCCAAGAAGGACAGGGTACCGATACGCAGTATTTT.

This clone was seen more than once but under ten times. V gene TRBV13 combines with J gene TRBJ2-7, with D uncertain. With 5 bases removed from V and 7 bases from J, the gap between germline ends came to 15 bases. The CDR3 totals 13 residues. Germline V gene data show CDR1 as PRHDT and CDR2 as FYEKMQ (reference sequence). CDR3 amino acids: CASSPRSFGEQYF. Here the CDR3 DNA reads TGTGCCAGCAGCCCACGATCCTTTGGGGAGCAGTACTTC.